The 16 T cell receptor beta chains reported below all come from one sample, sequenced in a study of identical twins. TCRdb re-analysed the 5' RACE reads in MiXCR, keeping a single row per CDR3 protein. The sample includes about 530,000 distinct CDR3 sequences, 20% to 25% of them seen just once. The sample was also linked to a second study, of yellow fever vaccine responses in identical twins.

The specimen was CD4+ T cells sorted from blood. The source is a woman under 30 in good health.

Only a few counts were recorded for this clonotype. The CDR3 bases are TGCAGTGCTAGAGCCTGGAAGGTAGCGGGGAGCTCCTACAATGAGCAGTTCTTC. This codes for CSARAWKVAGSSYNEQFF. The chain recombines TRBV20-1 with TRBJ2-1, with TRBD2 identical over 8 bases. With 1 base clipped from V and 0 bases from J, the junction kept 11 bases outside the gene matches. Germline CDR1 DFQATT, CDR2 SNEGSKA (reference sequence). The CDR3 extends over 18 amino acids.

This clonotype was counted once. This rearrangement joins TRBV7-9 to TRBJ2-5; D perhaps matches TRBD1 (6 bases). There are 16 residues in the CDR3. Germline CDR1 reads SEHNR; CDR2 reads FQNEAQ (reference sequence). Trimming left V 0 bases short and J 5 bases short, with 16 bases between. In DNA, the CDR3 is TGTGCCAGCAGCTTAGCGCTGGCAGGGGTCGGGGAGACCCAGTACTTC. Its protein is CASSLALAGVGETQYF.

This clonotype appeared a few times. This chain joins TRBV15 and TRBJ2-2, with 8 bases that match TRBD2. This CDR3 is 17 amino acids long. CDR1 and CDR2 (germline): LNHNV, YYDKDF (reference sequence). V lost 9 bases to trimming and J lost 4 bases; unmatched junction nucleotides: 16. In DNA form, the CDR3 reads TGTGCCACTCCGGGAGGGGCACTACTGTTTGGCACCGGGGAGCTGTTTTTT. It translates to CATPGGALLFGTGELFF.

This clonotype was counted between two and nine times. CDR3 in amino acids: CASSVGLNSYNEQFF. CDR3 DNA sequence: TGTGCCAGCAGCGTAGGACTAAACTCCTACAATGAGCAGTTCTTC. The chain couples TRBV9 to TRBJ2-1, with D perhaps TRBD2 (5 bases). V lost 0 bases and J lost 0, with 7 bases in between. The germline V gene has CDR1 SGDLS and CDR2 YYNGEE. CDR3 size: 15 residues.

In this sample, this clonotype turned up a few times. The chain has TRBV5-1 and TRBJ2-2, with D possibly being TRBD2 (5 bases). Germline V gene lookup returns CDR1 SGHRS and CDR2 YFSETQ. This CDR3 has 12 residues. Trimming took 7 bases from V and 3 from J, leaving 7 bases between them. CDR3 residues: CASGRYTGELFF. For the CDR3, the DNA is TGCGCCAGCGGGAGATACACCGGGGAGCTGTTTTTT. The variable domain in full, with the rest retrieved from reference TRBV5-1 and TRBJ2-2, is KAGVTQTPRYLIKTRGQQVTLSCSPISGHRSVSWYQQTPGQGLQFLFEYFSETQRNKGNFPGRFSGRQFSNSRSEMNVSTLELGDSALYLCASGRYTGELFFGEGSRLTVL.

This clonotype was counted between two and nine times. This rearrangement joins TRBV15 to TRBJ1-5; D gene unclear. The V gene's germline CDR1 is LNHNV and CDR2 YYDKDF (reference sequence). With 0 bases removed from V and 2 bases from J, the gap between germline ends came to 14 bases. The CDR3 length is 17 residues. CDR3 loop: CATSRDITPVGNQPQHF. The CDR3 nucleotides read TGTGCCACCAGCAGAGACATTACCCCTGTTGGCAATCAGCCCCAGCATTTT.

J is TRBJ2-3 and V is TRBV20-1; D not certain. CDR3 length: 14 residues. Trimming stripped 3 bases from V and 1 base from J, with 11 bases between. Germline V gene data show CDR1 as DFQATT and CDR2 as SNEGSKA (reference sequence). The CDR3 sequence is CSASNGFGTDTQYF. CDR3 in DNA: TGCAGTGCTAGTAACGGGTTTGGCACAGATACGCAGTATTTT.

As DNA, the CDR3 is TGCGCCAGCAGCAGTAATAGCGGGGATACAGATACGCAGTATTTT. Translated: CASSSNSGDTDTQYF. The chain employs TRBV5-1 and TRBJ2-3; 8 bases agree with TRBD2. The V segment lost 4 bases and the J segment 3 bases; nucleotides outside the gene matches: 7. Per germline, CDR1 SGHRS and CDR2 YFSETQ. This CDR3 contains 15 residues.

This clonotype was detected a few times. The chain couples TRBV11-3 to TRBJ2-5; TRBD2 matches at 8 bases. This CDR3 has 16 residues. Per germline, CDR1 SGHNT and CDR2 YENEEA. J gave up 1 base and V 1 base, and 5 bases lay outside the gene matches. CDR3 in DNA: TGTGCCAGCAGCTTAGGTAGCGGGGCGATCCAAGAGACCCAGTACTTC. Protein: CASSLGSGAIQETQYF.

This clonotype was seen a few times. V is TRBV9 and J is TRBJ2-1; D is unclear. V lost 1 base to trimming and J lost 8 bases, with 10 bases between them. This CDR3 contains 13 residues. Germline CDR1 SGDLS, CDR2 YYNGEE. CDR3 bases: TGTGCCAGCAGCGTAATCCCAGACTATGAGCAGTTCTTC. It codes for CASSVIPDYEQFF.

The chain employs TRBV18 and TRBJ2-1, with D possibly being TRBD2 (6 bases). V shed 3 bases and J shed 8 bases, with 14 bases lying between them. Germline V CDR1 and CDR2: KGHSH, LQKENI. The CDR3 length is 14 residues. CDR3 loop: CASSPPGDPYEQFF. CDR3 sequence (DNA): TGTGCCAGCTCACCCCCGGGAGACCCTTATGAGCAGTTCTTC.

The J gene is TRBJ2-7, the V gene TRBV20-1; the match to TRBD1 covers 9 bases. V lost 1 base and J lost 7; bases outside the gene matches: 8. The CDR3 has 14 amino acids. The germline V gene encodes CDR1 DFQATT and CDR2 SNEGSKA (reference sequence). This CDR3 reads CSARGGTGSVEQYF. Written as DNA, the CDR3 is TGCAGTGCTAGAGGGGGGACAGGGTCGGTGGAGCAGTACTTC.

The chain has TRBV20-1 and TRBJ1-2; D not certain. Germline loops: CDR1 DFQATT, CDR2 SNEGSKA (reference sequence). This CDR3 contains 12 residues. V lost 1 base and J 2 bases, leaving 5 bases between the germline ends. The CDR3 DNA reads as TGCAGTGCTAGAGCCTACAACTATGGCTACACCTTC. Residues: CSARAYNYGYTF.

This clonotype was observed a few times. This chain connects TRBV7-8 to TRBJ2-6; D unclear. Germline-derived CDR1 and CDR2 are SGHVS and FQNEAQ. The CDR3 spans 17 residues. The ends were cut back, 1 base at V and 3 bases at J, with 13 bases in the middle. The chain's CDR3 is CASSLVVSGSGANVLTF. The CDR3 DNA is TGTGCCAGCAGCTTAGTAGTGTCTGGTAGTGGGGCCAACGTCCTGACTTTC.

This clonotype appeared a few times. This chain connects TRBV3-1 to TRBJ2-5; 9 positions agree with TRBD2. Germline-derived CDR1 and CDR2 are LGHDT and YNNKEL (reference sequence). The length of the CDR3 is 20 residues. J gave up 1 base and V 4 bases, and 19 bases lay outside the gene matches. This chain's CDR3 is CASSPRGSRGGLTFQETQYF. CDR3 sequence (DNA): TGTGCCAGCAGCCCTCGAGGGTCGCGGGGGGGCCTCACCTTCCAAGAGACCCAGTACTTC.

The chain uses TRBV4-2 and TRBJ2-7, with TRBD2 matching over 8 bases. The germline CDR1 and CDR2 sequences are LGHNA and YNFKEQ. With 3 bases clipped from V and 3 bases from J, the junction kept 4 bases outside the gene matches. This CDR3 spans 14 amino acids. This chain's CDR3 is CASSQRRGDYEQYF. DNA of the CDR3: TGTGCCAGCAGCCAGCGGCGGGGGGACTACGAGCAGTACTTC.